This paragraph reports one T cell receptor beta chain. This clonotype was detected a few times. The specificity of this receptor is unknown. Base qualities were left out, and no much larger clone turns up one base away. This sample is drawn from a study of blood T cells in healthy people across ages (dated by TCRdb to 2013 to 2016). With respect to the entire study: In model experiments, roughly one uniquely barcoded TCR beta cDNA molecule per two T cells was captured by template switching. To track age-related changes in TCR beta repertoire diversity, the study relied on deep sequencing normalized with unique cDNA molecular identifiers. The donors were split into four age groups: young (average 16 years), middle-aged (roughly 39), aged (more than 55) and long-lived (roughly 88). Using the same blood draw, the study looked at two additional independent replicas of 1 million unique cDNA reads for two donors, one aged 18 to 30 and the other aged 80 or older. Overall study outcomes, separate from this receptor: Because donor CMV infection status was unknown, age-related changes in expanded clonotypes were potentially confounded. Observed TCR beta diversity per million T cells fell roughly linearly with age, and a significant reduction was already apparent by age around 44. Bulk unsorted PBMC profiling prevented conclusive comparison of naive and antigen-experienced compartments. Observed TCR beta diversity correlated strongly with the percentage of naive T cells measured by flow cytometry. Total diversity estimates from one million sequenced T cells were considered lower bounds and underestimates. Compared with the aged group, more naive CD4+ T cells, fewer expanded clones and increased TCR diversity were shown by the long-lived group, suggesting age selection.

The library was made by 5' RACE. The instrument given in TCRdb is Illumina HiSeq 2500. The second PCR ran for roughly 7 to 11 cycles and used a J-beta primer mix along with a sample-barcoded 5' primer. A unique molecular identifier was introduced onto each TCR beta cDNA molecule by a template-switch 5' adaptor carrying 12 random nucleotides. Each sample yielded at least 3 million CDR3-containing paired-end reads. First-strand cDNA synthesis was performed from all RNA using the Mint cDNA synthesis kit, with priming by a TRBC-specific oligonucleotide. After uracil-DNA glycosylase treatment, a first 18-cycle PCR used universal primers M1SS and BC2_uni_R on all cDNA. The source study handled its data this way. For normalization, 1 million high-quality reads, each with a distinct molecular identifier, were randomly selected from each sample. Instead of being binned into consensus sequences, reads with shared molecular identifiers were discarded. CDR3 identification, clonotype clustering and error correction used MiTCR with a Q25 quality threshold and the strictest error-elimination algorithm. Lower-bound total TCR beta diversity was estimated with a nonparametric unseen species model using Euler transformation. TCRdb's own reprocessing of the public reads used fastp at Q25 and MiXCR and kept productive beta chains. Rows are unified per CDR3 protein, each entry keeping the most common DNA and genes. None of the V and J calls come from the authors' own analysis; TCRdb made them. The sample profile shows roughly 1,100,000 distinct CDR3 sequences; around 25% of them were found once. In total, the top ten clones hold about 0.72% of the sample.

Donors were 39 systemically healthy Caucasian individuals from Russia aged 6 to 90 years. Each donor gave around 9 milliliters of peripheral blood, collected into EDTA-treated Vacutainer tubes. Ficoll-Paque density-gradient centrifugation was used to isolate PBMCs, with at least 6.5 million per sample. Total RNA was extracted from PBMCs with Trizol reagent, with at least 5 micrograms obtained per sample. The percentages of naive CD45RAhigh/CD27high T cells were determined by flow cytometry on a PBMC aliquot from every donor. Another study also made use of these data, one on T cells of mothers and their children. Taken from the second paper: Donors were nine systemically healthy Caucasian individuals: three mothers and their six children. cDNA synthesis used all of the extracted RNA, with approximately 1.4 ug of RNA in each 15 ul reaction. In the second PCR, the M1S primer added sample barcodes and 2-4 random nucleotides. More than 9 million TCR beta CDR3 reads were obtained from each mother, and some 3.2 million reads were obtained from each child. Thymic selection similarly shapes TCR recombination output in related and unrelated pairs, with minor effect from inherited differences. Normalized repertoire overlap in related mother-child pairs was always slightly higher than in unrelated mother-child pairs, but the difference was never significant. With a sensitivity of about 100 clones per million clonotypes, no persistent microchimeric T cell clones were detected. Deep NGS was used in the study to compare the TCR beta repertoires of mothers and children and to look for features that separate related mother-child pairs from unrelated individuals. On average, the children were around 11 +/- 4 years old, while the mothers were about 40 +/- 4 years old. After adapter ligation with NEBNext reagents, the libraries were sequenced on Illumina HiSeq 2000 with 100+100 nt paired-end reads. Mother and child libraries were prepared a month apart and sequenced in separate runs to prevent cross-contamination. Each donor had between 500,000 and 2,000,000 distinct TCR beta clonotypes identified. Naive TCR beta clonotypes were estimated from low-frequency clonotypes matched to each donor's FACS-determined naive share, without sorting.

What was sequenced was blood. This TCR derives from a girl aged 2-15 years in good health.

The CDR3 sequence is CAISERGSGQYEQYF. The nucleotide sequence reads as follows: TGTGCCATCAGTGAGCGCGGTAGCGGACAATACGAGCAGTACTTC. The chain is encoded by TRBV10-3 joined to TRBJ2-5; matching of 6 bases hints at TRBD2 as the D gene. The end of the DNA fits TRBJ2-7 better, so the J call may be wrong. From the germline V gene, CDR1 is ENHRY and CDR2 is SYGVKD. Counted from cysteine to phenylalanine, this CDR3 has 15 amino acids. The retained sequence is limited to the CDR3, 45 bases, with the frame set at the first base.